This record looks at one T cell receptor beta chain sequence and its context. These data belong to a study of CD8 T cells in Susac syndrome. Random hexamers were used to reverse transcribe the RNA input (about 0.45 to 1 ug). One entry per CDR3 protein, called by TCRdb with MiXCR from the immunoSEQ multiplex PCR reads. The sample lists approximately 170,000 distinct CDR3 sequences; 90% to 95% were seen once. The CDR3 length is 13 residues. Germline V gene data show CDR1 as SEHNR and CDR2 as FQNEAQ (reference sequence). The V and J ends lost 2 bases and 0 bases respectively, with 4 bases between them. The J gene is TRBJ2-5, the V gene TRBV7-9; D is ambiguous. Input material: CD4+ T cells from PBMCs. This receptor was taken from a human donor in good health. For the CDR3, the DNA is TGTGCCAGCAGCTTAACCCACCAAGAGACCCAGTACTTC. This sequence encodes CASSLTHQETQYF.